The 14 T cell receptor beta chains in this list originate from one sample, sequenced in a study of blood T cell repertoires in COVID-19. The data were produced by immunoSEQ multiplex PCR, yet TCRdb's version contains in-frame clones alone and is incomplete. The sample consists of some 16,000 clones, about 88% of them appearing once. Sequencing was performed on peripheral blood. The receptors shown here come from a man older than 75 with acute or convalescent COVID-19.

This chain uses TRBV24-1 with TRBJ2-3, with TRBD2 matching 9 bases. Germline V lookup: CDR1 KGHDR, CDR2 SFDVKD. The CDR3 has 16 amino acids. V gave up 3 bases and J gave up 5 bases; unmatched junction bases: 8. CDR3 sequence: CATSDPLAGTLDTQYF. The CDR3 nucleotides are TGTGCCACCAGTGATCCCCTAGCGGGGACTTTAGATACGCAGTATTTT.

The chain couples TRBV7-9 to TRBJ2-2, with 7 bases lining up with TRBD1. Germline V lookup: CDR1 SEHNR, CDR2 FQNEAQ (reference sequence). Unmatched junction bases numbered 5, after V lost 6 bases and J lost 1 base. The length of the CDR3 is 15 residues. As DNA, the CDR3 is TGTGCCAGCAGTCTACGACAGGGGAACACCGGGGAGCTGTTTTTT. Translation: CASSLRQGNTGELFF.

This rearrangement joins TRBV21-1 to TRBJ2-1; the table's D call, TRBD2, has no DNA check behind it. TRBV21-1 is an annotated pseudogene. The CDR3 is 14 amino acids. The CDR3 region is CASSSGGTYNEQFF. Written as DNA, the CDR3 is TGTGCCAGCAGCAGTGGCGGGACCTACAATGAGCAGTTCTTC.

The chain joins TRBV12-3 or TRBV12-4 to TRBJ2-3, with a weak D call TRBD2 (6 bases). The CDR3 contains 12 residues. Between the trimmed V and J ends, which lost 6 bases and 4 bases, there was a span of 8 bases. The CDR3: CASRGTPDTQYF. The DNA for the CDR3 is TGTGCCAGCAGAGGGACTCCAGATACGCAGTATTTT.

The chain is built from TRBV30 and TRBJ2-2; the D is unclear. Trimming took off 0 bases at V and 3 bases at J, with 8 bases between the two ends. The CDR3 covers 14 residues. CDR1 and CDR2 from the germline V gene are GTSNPN and SVGIG (reference sequence). CDR3 residues: CAWSVTRYTGELFF. Written as DNA, the CDR3 is TGTGCCTGGAGTGTGACCAGGTACACCGGGGAGCTGTTTTTT. Full variable domain (rest looked up from reference TRBV30 and TRBJ2-2): SQTIHQWPATLVQPVGSPLSLECTVEGTSNPNLYWYRQAAGRGLQLLFYSVGIGQISSEVPQNLSASRPQDRQFILSSKKLLLSDSGFYLCAWSVTRYTGELFFGEGSRLTVL.

J is TRBJ2-3 and V is TRBV24-1, with D possibly TRBD2 on 6 matching bases. The V gene lost 4 bases and the J gene lost 1 base, with 8 bases spanning the gap. Germline CDR1 reads KGHDR; CDR2 reads SFDVKD. The CDR3 runs 14 residues. The DNA for the CDR3 is TGTGCCACCAGTGAATCGGGGGGCACAGATACGCAGTATTTT. Encoded protein: CATSESGGTDTQYF.

The CDR3 loop reads CASTYVSGATGELFF. The CDR3 DNA is TGTGCCAGCACCTACGTCAGCGGGGCTACCGGGGAGCTGTTTTTT. The J gene is TRBJ2-2, the V gene TRBV6-5, with TRBD2 matching 7 bases. With V trimmed by 7 bases and J by 5 bases, 10 bases remained unmatched. Germline V gene data show CDR1 as MNHEY and CDR2 as SVGAGI. This CDR3 region has 15 residues.

This chain uses TRBV6-5 with TRBJ2-1; D perhaps matches TRBD1 (5 bases). Germline CDR1 is MNHEY and CDR2 is SVGAGI. There are 13 residues in the CDR3. Trimming left V 0 bases short and J 8 bases short, with 8 bases between. The CDR3 DNA follows: TGTGCCAGCAGTTACTCGCAGGGTGATGAGCAGTTCTTC. The encoded protein is CASSYSQGDEQFF.

The rearrangement uses TRBV5-6 and TRBJ1-6, with no clear D. Germline values: CDR1 SGHDT, CDR2 YYEEEE. The CDR3 runs to 14 residues. Trimming left V 0 bases short and J 5 bases short, with 6 bases between. CDR3 DNA sequence: TGTGCCAGCAGCTTGGAGTCAGATAATTCACCCCTCCACTTT. Translation gives CASSLESDNSPLHF.

CDR3 residues: CASSIGGGQGGNEQFF. CDR3 nucleotides: TGTGCCAGTAGTATAGGAGGGGGACAGGGGGGCAATGAGCAGTTCTTC. This chain uses TRBV19 with TRBJ2-1, with TRBD1 matching 11 bases. Germline V lookup: CDR1 LNHDA, CDR2 SQIVND (reference sequence). The junction had 5 bases not matched to a gene; V was cut back by 1 base and J by 6 bases. This CDR3 has 16 amino acids.

In DNA form, the CDR3 reads TGTGCCAGCAGTTTTAGGCTAGCGGGCGGCCTTAAGGATGAGCAGTTCTTC. It is translated as CASSFRLAGGLKDEQFF. The chain couples TRBV27 to TRBJ2-1; 8 positions agree with TRBD2. The CDR3 totals 17 residues. Germline loops: CDR1 MNHEY, CDR2 SMNVEV (reference sequence). The V gene end was trimmed by 3 bases and the J gene end by 8 bases; junction bases not matched to a gene: 15.

The gene calls are TRBV7-2 and TRBJ2-4; TRBD1 matches 9 bases. The V segment lost 3 bases and the J segment 6 bases; nucleotides outside the gene matches: 3. In germline, CDR1 is SGHTA, CDR2 FQGNSA. The CDR3 has 14 residues. CDR3 amino acids: CASSLTGGGNIQYF. The CDR3 DNA is TGTGCCAGCAGCTTGACAGGGGGGGGAAACATTCAGTACTTC.

This clone was detected a few times. The genes are TRBV24-1 and TRBJ2-5; 8 bases match TRBD1. The junction had 6 bases not matched to a gene; V was cut back by 2 bases and J by 5 bases. Germline V lookup: CDR1 KGHDR, CDR2 SFDVKD. This CDR3 comprises 15 residues. CDR3 sequence: CATSDSQGAGETQYF. The CDR3 coding sequence is TGTGCCACCAGTGATTCGCAGGGGGCAGGGGAGACCCAGTACTTC.

The CDR3 coding sequence is TGTGCCAGCAGCCAATTTCGGAGTATGGGTAATTCACCCCTCCACTTT. Translated: CASSQFRSMGNSPLHF. The gene calls are TRBV3-1 (or the pseudogene TRBV3-2) and TRBJ1-6; D unclear. Germline CDR1 LGHDT, CDR2 YNNKEL (reference sequence). Trimming pared 2 bases from V and 6 bases from J, leaving 14 bases between. This CDR3 is 16 amino acids long.